The 17 T cell receptor beta chains listed next were all sequenced from one sample in a study of CD8+ T cells in alopecia areata (dated by TCRdb to the late 2010s). Library preparation employed the immunoSEQ multiplex PCR assay. To provide template for TCR sequencing, every sample had RNA extracted and reverse transcribed into cDNA. Not all clones reach the TCRdb copy of this immuneACCESS table, which keeps in-frame sequences only. Checked studies attribute under half of the gap to unresolved V genes and leave the rest unexplained. The sample records approximately 19,000 clones, none occurring a single time. The top ten constitute 30% to 40% of the sample. Pooled mouse cutaneous lymph node cells were stained for CD4, CD8alpha, NKG2D, NKG2ACE and other markers, then sorted on a BD Influx. Sequenced: CD8+ T cells sorted from a lymph node. The receptors originated from a C3H/HeJ mouse with alopecia areata. This mouse strain bears the MHC haplotype H2-k.

This clone occurred a few times. Here the gene names and germline are mouse. The sequence runs out 4 residues before the end of the CDR3; the remainder is reconstructed from the germline J gene. This chain joins TRBV13-3 and TRBJ2-1; 7 positions agree with TRBD1. CDR3 length: 13 amino acids. Germline trimming cut 4 bases from V and 4 bases from J; bases unmatched to any gene: 2. The germline V gene has CDR1 NNHDY and CDR2 SYVADS. The chain's CDR3 is CASSNRGYAEQFF. CDR3 DNA, as far as it was read: TGTGCCAGCAGTAACAGGGGTTATGCT.

As regards this clone: Gene names are the mouse ones. The read finishes 4 residues shy of the CDR3 end, and the germline J gene is used to complete it. The chain carries TRBV12-2 and TRBJ2-1; 9 bases agree with TRBD1. Germline CDR1 reads SGHLS; CDR2 reads HYDKME. J was trimmed by 1 base and V by 0 bases; bases with no gene match: 6. The CDR3 is made up of 17 amino acids. The CDR3 sequence is CASSLASGTGNYAEQFF. The CDR3 DNA, read in part, is TGTGCCAGCTCTCTCGCCTCCGGGACAGGGAACTATGCT.

This clone was detected ten times or more. The gene symbols are mouse symbols. The CDR3 here is CASSDGQNTEVFF. The sequenced part of the CDR3 DNA is TGTGCCAGCAGTGATGGACAAAACACA. The rearrangement joins TRBV13-3 to TRBJ1-1; no reliable D call. The read finishes 4 residues shy of the CDR3 end, and the germline J gene is used to complete it. Between the trimmed V and J ends, which lost 0 bases and 1 base, there was a span of 4 bases. The CDR3 contains 13 residues. Per the germline V gene, CDR1 is NNHDY and CDR2 is SYVADS.

There are many counts of this clone. Any gene name here is a mouse gene name. The read comes to an end 4 residues before the CDR3 does, leaving the germline J gene to fill in the end. The chain joins TRBV19 to TRBJ1-1, with 10 bases fitting TRBD1. The length of the CDR3 is 14 residues. Germline CDR1 is FNHDT and CDR2 is SITEND (reference sequence). V shed 6 bases, J shed 4 bases, and the junction held 6 bases outside the gene matches. CDR3 region: CASTLRTGGTEVFF. Partial CDR3 DNA: TGTGCCAGCACCCTACGGACAGGGGGCACA. The full variable domain, completed using reference TRBV19 and TRBJ1-1, is GGIITQTPKFLIGQEGQKLTLKCQQNFNHDTMYWYRQDSGKGLRLIYYSITENDLQKGDLSEGYDASREKKSSFSLTVTSAQKNEMAVFLCASTLRTGGTEVFFGKGTRLTVV.

Many counts were recorded for this clone. At residue 11, TCRdb's protein is not the same as the translated DNA, so the protein here was read from the DNA. Each gene name is a mouse one. The CDR3 end falls 3 residues outside the read, so it is completed with the germline J gene. This chain joins TRBV13-3 and TRBJ1-6, with a weak D call TRBD1 (6 bases). TRBJ1-6 is an ORF, and what it does is uncertain. Trimming shortened V by 0 bases and J by 8 bases, and 9 bases separated the two germline ends. Germline CDR1 and CDR2: NNHDY and SYVADS. This CDR3 region has 14 residues. The chain's CDR3 is CASSDGRGHSPLYF. The sequenced CDR3 bases are TGTGCCAGCAGTGATGGCAGGGGTCATTCGCCC.

The table lists this clone with many counts. Gene names denote mouse genes. The sequence runs out 4 residues before the end of the CDR3; the remainder is reconstructed from the germline J gene. The chain employs TRBV13-3 and TRBJ2-1, with D possibly TRBD1 on 5 matching bases. The V gene's germline CDR1 is NNHDY and CDR2 SYVADS. The CDR3 sequence is 12 residues long. The CDR3 bases that were read are TGTGCCAGCAGTGATAACAGGGCT. Translating it yields CASSDNRA. The whole CDR3 reads CASSDNRAEQFF.

Concerning this clone itself: Gene names are mouse gene names. The sequence runs out 4 residues before the end of the CDR3; the remainder is reconstructed from the germline J gene. V and J are TRBV13-2 and TRBJ2-7, with 7 bases that match TRBD2. Germline V gene lookup returns CDR1 NNHNN and CDR2 SYGAGS (reference sequence). The CDR3 loop spans 12 amino acids. The CDR3 bases that were read are TGTGCCAGCGGCCCACTGGGGTAT. It is translated as CASGPLGY. The full CDR3 is CASGPLGYEQYF.

Only a few counts were recorded for this clone. Genes and germline are mouse. Coverage ceases 4 residues before the CDR3 finishes, and the germline J gene fills in the end. The rearrangement uses TRBV5 and TRBJ2-7, with TRBD1 matching 9 bases. The V gene's germline CDR1 is LGHNA and CDR2 YNLKQL (reference sequence). V trimming: 4 bases; J trimming: 2 bases; junction bases outside the gene matches: 3. The CDR3 covers 14 residues. The part of the CDR3 DNA that was read is TGTGCCAGCAGCCCCCGACAGGGGGCCTAT. Amino acid sequence: CASSPRQGAY. In full, the CDR3 is CASSPRQGAYEQYF.

Only a few counts were recorded for this clone. Gene names refer to mouse genes. The read gets to within 4 residues of the CDR3 end, and the germline J gene fills in the rest. V is TRBV19 and J is TRBJ2-7; 8 nucleotides align to TRBD2. Trimming took 4 bases from V and 0 from J; bases not matched to a gene: 3. Germline V lookup: CDR1 FNHDT, CDR2 SITEND (reference sequence). The CDR3 has 14 amino acids. This CDR3 reads CASSPWGVSYEQYF. CDR3 bases read: TGTGCCAGCAGTCCCTGGGGGGTCTCCTAT.

There are many counts of this clone. The gene names given are mouse names. Coverage ceases 4 residues before the CDR3 finishes, and the germline J gene fills in the end. The J gene is TRBJ2-1, the V gene TRBV13-2; weak D call: TRBD2 (6 bases). The CDR3 is 15 amino acids. Germline CDR1 reads NNHNN; CDR2 reads SYGAGS (reference sequence). Trimming removed 0 bases from V and 3 bases from J, with 10 bases in between. The sequenced CDR3 bases are TGTGCCAGCGGTGATGCAGGTGGGGGCTATGCT. Its protein is CASGDAGGGYA. In full, the CDR3 reads CASGDAGGGYAEQFF.

A note on this clone: The listed genes are named as in mouse. The read halts 4 residues ahead of the CDR3 end, with the missing end drawn from the germline J gene. The genes are TRBV1 and TRBJ2-3; TRBD2 matches 9 bases. Germline V gene sequence: CDR1 NSQYPW, CDR2 LRSPGD (reference sequence). Unmatched junction bases numbered 4, after V lost 6 bases and J lost 0 bases. CDR3 size: 15 residues. CDR3 residues: CTCSRLGASAETLYF. The covered CDR3 bases are TGCACCTGCAGCCGACTGGGGGCTAGTGCAGAA.

Of note for this clone: The germline and genes are mouse ones. The DNA read from the CDR3 is TGTGCCTGGAGCCACGGACAAACCAACGAA. Encoded protein: CAWSHGQTNE. The full-length CDR3 reads as CAWSHGQTNERLFF. The chain carries TRBV31 and TRBJ1-4, with D perhaps TRBD1 (5 bases). The CDR3 end lies 4 residues beyond the end of the read and is filled in from the germline J gene. This CDR3 spans 14 amino acids. The germline V gene has CDR1 GKSSPN and CDR2 SITVG. V dropped 3 bases and J dropped 3 bases, with 11 bases sitting between them.

This clone was recorded at least ten times. Germline and genes here are mouse. The DNA ends 4 residues before the CDR3 does, and the rest of the CDR3 is filled in from the germline J gene. This chain connects TRBV13-1 to TRBJ2-3; TRBD1 matches 11 bases. Trimming at V came to 3 bases and at J to 0 bases, leaving 3 bases not matched to a gene. CDR1 and CDR2 from the germline V gene are NSHNY and SYGAGN. This CDR3 has 16 residues. The CDR3 sequence: CASSVGQGDSAETLYF. The part of the CDR3 DNA that was read is TGTGCCAGCAGTGTGGGACAGGGGGATAGTGCAGAA.

Comment on this clone: Mouse names are used for the genes. The read halts 4 residues ahead of the CDR3 end, with the missing end drawn from the germline J gene. The V call is TRBV13-2, the J call TRBJ1-2; 9 bases are a match to TRBD1. Losses at the gene ends were 5 bases for V and 4 bases for J; bases not matched to a gene: 6. CDR1 and CDR2 (germline): NNHNN, SYGAGS (reference sequence). The CDR3 is 14 amino acids. The covered CDR3 bases are TGTGCCAGCGGCCCGGGACAGGGATCCTCC. Its translation is CASGPGQGSS. The entire CDR3 is CASGPGQGSSDYTF.

This clone has just a few counts. The genes and germline here are from mouse. The missing CDR3 end, 4 residues past where the read stops, is filled in from the germline J gene. The rearrangement uses TRBV16 and TRBJ1-2, with 10 bases lining up with TRBD1. The CDR3 contains 14 residues. From germline, CDR1 is SGHSA and CDR2 FRNQAP. V shed 5 bases and J 3 bases; nucleotides not matched to a gene: 3. Incomplete CDR3 DNA: TGTGCAAGCAGCCGACAGGGGGCGCACTCC. It codes for CASSRQGAHS. The CDR3 in full is CASSRQGAHSDYTF.

This clone has ten or more counts. All gene names here are mouse names. The sequenced part of the CDR3 DNA is TGTGCCAGCAGTGAAGGGGGCGACAACGAA. This sequence encodes CASSEGGDNE. The full CDR3 protein is CASSEGGDNERLFF. The gene calls are TRBV13-3 and TRBJ1-4; TRBD1 agrees at 7 bases. The sequenced fragment ends 4 residues before the CDR3 boundary, so the rest is inferred from the germline J gene. Germline loops: CDR1 NNHDY, CDR2 SYVADS. The ends lost 2 bases at V and 4 bases at J; junction bases unmatched: 2. The CDR3 has 14 amino acids.

For this clone: Each gene name is a mouse one. The CDR3 goes on 4 residues after the read ends, and that part is filled in from the germline J gene. At the DNA level, this CDR3 is encoded by other sequences in the same sample as well. This sequence joins TRBV1 and TRBJ2-5; TRBD2 matches at 8 bases. V was clipped by 3 bases and J by 1 base; unmatched bases: 3. Germline V CDR1 and CDR2: NSQYPW, LRSPGD (reference sequence). The CDR3 spans 15 residues. The part of the CDR3 DNA that was read is TGCACCTGCAGTGCGCTACTGGGGGACCAAGAC. This translates into CTCSALLGDQD. The full CDR3 sequence reads CTCSALLGDQDTQYF.